This T cell receptor (beta chain) emerged from a study of blood T cell repertoires in COVID-19. Study summary: Samples of COVID-19 (acute and convalescent) were obtained from the United States, Italy and Spain.

Source study methods: Scientists estimated how many nucleated cells there were by amplifying reference gene primers. Using immunoSEQ multiplex PCR, the repertoire was profiled, and TCRdb retains in-frame clones only, with some absent. That table furnishes V, J and clone size, whereas the DNA furnished D and trimming. Among some 340,000 clones listed, more than 75% were seen once. Cohort assignment relied on participant-reported clinical history. Before being deemed recovered, Cohort 3 donors had two negative PCRs, clearance, or symptom resolution. The CDR3 covers 15 residues. Germline lookup yields CDR1 LNHDA and CDR2 SQIVND (reference sequence). Trimming took 7 bases from V and 0 from J; bases not matched to a gene: 6.

The sequenced material came from PBMCs or T cells enriched from blood (not recorded which). The source of this sequence is a woman aged 30 to 39 who had recovered from COVID-19. The V gene is TRBV19, the J gene TRBJ1-3; 7 bases are a match to TRBD1. The DNA of the CDR3 is TGTGCCAGTATCCGGACAGGCCTCTCTGGAAACACCATATATTTT. Amino acids: CASIRTGLSGNTIYF. Based on the CDR3 plus reference TRBV19 and TRBJ1-3, the full variable domain is DGGITQSPKYLFRKEGQNVTLSCEQNLNHDAMYWYRQDPGQGLRLIYYSQIVNDFQKGDIAEGYSVSREKKESFPLTVTSAQKNPTAFYLCASIRTGLSGNTIYFGEGSWLTVV.